This T cell receptor beta chain was documented in a study of CD8 T cells in Susac syndrome. Concerning this clonotype itself: A read error may explain this, as a much larger clone is one base away.

Random-hexamer reverse transcription was applied to roughly 0.5 to 1 ug RNA. Multiplex PCR with immunoSEQ amplified the TCR beta CDR3 across 54 Vbeta and 13 Jbeta. TCRdb used MiXCR to reprocess the immunoSEQ multiplex PCR reads, holding one entry per CDR3 protein. Among 400,000 or so distinct CDR3 sequences listed, more than 70% were seen once. The authors sequenced TCR beta from blood CD8+ and CD4+ T cells. Stable or active relapsing-remitting multiple sclerosis, untreated and meeting revised McDonald criteria, defined the controls. Negative magnetic isolation gave CD8+ and CD4+ cells; FACS enriched CD8+ TEMRA. This CDR3 region has 11 residues. V shed 10 bases and J shed 1 base, with 7 bases lying between them. Germline loops: CDR1 SNHLY, CDR2 FYNNEI.

This receptor was taken from a human donor with multiple sclerosis. The specimen was CD8+ T cells from PBMCs. V and J are TRBV2 and TRBJ1-1; D uncertain. CDR3 in amino acids: CANPGNTEAFF. CDR3 nucleotides: TGTGCCAACCCAGGGAACACTGAAGCTTTCTTT.